These T cell receptor beta chains were read from a single sample in a study of blood T cell repertoires in COVID-19. Method: immunoSEQ multiplex PCR; TCRdb's copy keeps in-frame clones and lacks some. The table lists 400,000 to 550,000 clones, around 89% of them singletons. The sequenced sample was peripheral blood. Receptors were obtained from a woman younger than 45 with acute or convalescent COVID-19. The CDR3 runs from the conserved cysteine through the conserved F or W. D genes are given only for firm matches. Not every row has a clone size; where given, it reads once, few, many or a size class.

TRBJ1-5,TRBV7-8,-,-,TGTGCCAGCAGCTCGGGACTCCAAGGGCAGCCCCAGCATTTT,CASSSGLQGQPQHF
TRBJ1-1,TRBV19,-,TRBD1,TGTGCCAGCGGACAGGGGCCAGTGAACACTGAAGCTTTCTTT,CASGQGPVNTEAFF
TRBJ1-2,TRBV5-6,-,-,TGTGCCAGCAGCCTAATCGACAGTCCCTATGGCTACACCTTC,CASSLIDSPYGYTF
TRBJ2-7,TRBV25-1,-,TRBD2,TGTGCCAGCAGTGGCCCCGGGGGGAGGACCTACGAGCAGTACTTC,CASSGPGGRTYEQYF
TRBJ1-2,TRBV5-1,-,TRBD1,TGCGCCAGCAGCTTTCGACAGGGGGCTAACTATGGCTACACCTTC,CASSFRQGANYGYTF
TRBJ1-1,TRBV28,once,-,TGTGCCAGCACCTCCGGCGGGTCAAGGCACACTGAAGCTTTCTTT,CASTSGGSRHTEAFF
TRBJ2-5,TRBV24-1,-,TRBD1,TGTGCCACCAGTGATTCAGGGACAGCCAAAGAGACCCAGTACTTC,CATSDSGTAKETQYF
TRBJ2-2,TRBV30,-,-,TGTGCCTGGAGTGACGGTGTGGGTGAGGGCGGGGAGCTGTTTTTT,CAWSDGVGEGGELFF
TRBJ2-5,TRBV24-1,-,-,TGTGCCACCTGCACCCCCGGAGGGGAGACCCAGTACTTC,CATCTPGGETQYF
TRBJ2-1,TRBV12-3/TRBV12-4,once,-,TGTGCCAGCACCCTCGGGTCCCGGGATCAGTTCTTC,CASTLGSRDQFF
TRBJ1-2,TRBV7-9,-,-,TGTGCCAGCAGCTTAGGAAACTATCGACAGAACTATGGCTACACCTTC,CASSLGNYRQNYGYTF
TRBJ1-1,TRBV9,-,-,TGTGCCAGCAGCCGGACAGTTGAGAACACTGAAGCTTTCTTT,CASSRTVENTEAFF
TRBJ1-6,TRBV28,-,TRBD1,TGTGCCAGCACCGGGACAGGGCCTCCCTTCGCCCTGTATTCACCCCTCCACTTT,CASTGTGPPFALYSPLHF
TRBJ1-6,TRBV30,-,-,TGTGCCTGGAGTGGAGGGAGGGATTCACCCCTCCACTTT,CAWSGGRDSPLHF
TRBJ2-5,TRBV5-1,-,-,TGCGCCAGCAGCTTGAGTAGGAGTGCGGAGACCCAGTACTTC,CASSLSRSAETQYF
TRBJ1-1,TRBV2,-,TRBD1,TGTGCCAGCCACCCTACCGGGACAGGGGTAGCTGAAGCTTTCTTT,CASHPTGTGVAEAFF
TRBJ2-1,TRBV9,-,TRBD1,TGTGCCAGCAGCCGCCGGGACAGGCCGGATGAGCAGTTCTTC,CASSRRDRPDEQFF
TRBJ1-2,TRBV5-5,-,TRBD1,TGTGCCAGCAGCTTGGCCTCGGGGCAGGGGGACTATGGCTACACCTTC,CASSLASGQGDYGYTF
TRBJ1-2,TRBV6-5,-,-,TGTGCCAGCAGAACCGACAGGACCCCAAACTATGGCTACACCTTC,CASRTDRTPNYGYTF
TRBJ2-4,TRBV24-1,-,-,TGTGCCACCAGTGACCCCAACAGGGTAGACATTCAGTACTTC,CATSDPNRVDIQYF
TRBJ2-2,TRBV14,few,-,TGTGCCAGCAGCTCGTACTACACCGGGGAGCTGTTTTTT,CASSSYYTGELFF
TRBJ1-6,TRBV9,few,-,TGTGCCAGCAGCGTAGAGCCTGGGGCTCGGGCTTCACCCCTCCACTTT,CASSVEPGARASPLHF
TRBJ1-5,TRBV27,few,-,TGTGCCAGCAGTTTTCGGGGAGGCGATCAGCCCCAGCATTTT,CASSFRGGDQPQHF
TRBJ2-1,TRBV29-1,-,-,TGCAGCGTTACCGACAGGAATGAGCAGTTCTTC,CSVTDRNEQFF
TRBJ2-1,TRBV30,-,-,TGTGCCTGGAGTATGGACACATACAATGAGCAGTTCTTC,CAWSMDTYNEQFF
TRBJ2-1,TRBV10-1,-,-,TGCGCCAGCAGTGACGGCAGGCTTTCCTACAATGAGCAGTTCTTC,CASSDGRLSYNEQFF
TRBJ2-2,TRBV6-5,-,-,TGTGCCAGCAGTCCACATAGCCCACCCGGGGAGCTGTTTTTT,CASSPHSPPGELFF
TRBJ1-5,TRBV19,-,-,TGTGCCAGTAGTATAGGGCCGAAACGCAATCAGCCCCAGCATTTT,CASSIGPKRNQPQHF
TRBJ1-5,TRBV27,-,-,TGTGCCAGCAGTTTATCGCAGAATCAGCCCCAGCATTTT,CASSLSQNQPQHF
TRBJ2-7,TRBV5-1,-,TRBD2,TGCGCCAGCAGCTTACTAGCGGTAAGGAGCTCCTACGAGCAGTACTTC,CASSLLAVRSSYEQYF
TRBJ2-3,TRBV24-1,-,-,TGTGCCACCAGTGATCCCGGGACTCCCAGCACAGATACGCAGTATTTT,CATSDPGTPSTDTQYF
TRBJ2-3,TRBV28,-,TRBD1,TGTGCCAGCAGTAACACAGGGGCTATAAGCACAGATACGCAGTATTTT,CASSNTGAISTDTQYF
TRBJ2-6,TRBV7-6,-,TRBD1,TGTGCCAGCAGCCAGAGGACAGGGGGGCTGCCGCCTGGGGCCAACGTCCTGACTTTC,CASSQRTGGLPPGANVLTF
TRBJ2-1,TRBV2,-,TRBD1,TGTGCCAGCAGCGAAGACAGGGTTAATGAGCAGTTCTTC,CASSEDRVNEQFF
TRBJ2-3,TRBV28,-,-,TGTGCCAGCAGTTCCATTCGGCAGGGGTATTATACGCAGTATTTT,CASSSIRQGYYTQYF
TRBJ2-3,TRBV28,-,-,TGTGCCAGCAGCCGGAGAGTTAGCACAGATACGCAGTATTTT,CASSRRVSTDTQYF
TRBJ1-1,TRBV9,-,-,TGTGCCAGCAGCGTAGCTTCGGTGAACACTGAAGCTTTCTTT,CASSVASVNTEAFF
TRBJ1-1,TRBV5-4,-,TRBD1,TGTGCCAGCAGCTTGCCCGGACAGGAGAACACTGAAGCTTTCTTT,CASSLPGQENTEAFF
TRBJ1-3,TRBV7-9,-,-,TGTGCCAGCAGCCCTACCGGCTCTGGAAACACCATATATTTT,CASSPTGSGNTIYF
TRBJ2-5,TRBV24-1,-,-,TGTGCCACCAGTGACCGCCTTGGGGGGGCCCTGGTCGAGACCCAGTACTTC,CATSDRLGGALVETQYF
TRBJ2-6,TRBV9,once,TRBD1,TGTGCCAGCAGCGGATCCGGGACAGGGGGATGGTCTGGGGCCAACGTCCTGACTTTC,CASSGSGTGGWSGANVLTF
TRBJ1-2,TRBV5-1,-,TRBD1,TGCGCCAGCACACTCGCCGACGACAGGGTTGGTGGCTACACCTTC,CASTLADDRVGGYTF
TRBJ2-1,TRBV27,-,-,TGTGCCAGCAGTTTCTCCGCAGCCTACAATGAGCAGTTCTTC,CASSFSAAYNEQFF
TRBJ1-1,TRBV6-1,-,-,TGTGCCAGCAGTGATGGGGGACTAAACACTGAAGCTTTCTTT,CASSDGGLNTEAFF
TRBJ1-1,TRBV4-1,-,TRBD1,TGCGCCAGCCATGGGACAGGGGTATTGAACACTGAAGCTTTCTTT,CASHGTGVLNTEAFF
TRBJ1-1,TRBV10-1,-,TRBD1,TGCGCCAGCAGTGAACAGACAGGGGGTATCACTGAAGCTTTCTTT,CASSEQTGGITEAFF
TRBJ1-2,TRBV29-1,-,-,TGCAGCGTCGGAGGGAGTGCGAGGGAAAGCTATGGCTACACCTTC,CSVGGSARESYGYTF
TRBJ2-7,TRBV6-6,-,-,TGTGCCAGCTTATTTGACAGGCTAAGCGAGCAGTACTTC,CASLFDRLSEQYF
TRBJ2-7,TRBV19,-,-,TGTGCCAGCCGCGCAGGGGCAGGGAGTACCTACGAGCAGTACTTC,CASRAGAGSTYEQYF
TRBJ2-7,TRBV11-2,once,TRBD2,TGTGCCAGCAGCACACGAGCTAGCGGGGGGTACCACGAGCAGTACTTC,CASSTRASGGYHEQYF
TRBJ2-1,TRBV5-1,few,-,TGCGCCAGCAGCCCCGGTAACTACAATGAGCAGTTCTTC,CASSPGNYNEQFF
TRBJ2-5,TRBV6-5,-,TRBD1,TGTGCCAGCACCCCGACAGGGTTGGAGACCCAGTACTTC,CASTPTGLETQYF
TRBJ2-4,TRBV27,-,-,TGTGCCAGCAGTATAGGTGGGGCCATCCTAGCCAAAAACATTCAGTACTTC,CASSIGGAILAKNIQYF